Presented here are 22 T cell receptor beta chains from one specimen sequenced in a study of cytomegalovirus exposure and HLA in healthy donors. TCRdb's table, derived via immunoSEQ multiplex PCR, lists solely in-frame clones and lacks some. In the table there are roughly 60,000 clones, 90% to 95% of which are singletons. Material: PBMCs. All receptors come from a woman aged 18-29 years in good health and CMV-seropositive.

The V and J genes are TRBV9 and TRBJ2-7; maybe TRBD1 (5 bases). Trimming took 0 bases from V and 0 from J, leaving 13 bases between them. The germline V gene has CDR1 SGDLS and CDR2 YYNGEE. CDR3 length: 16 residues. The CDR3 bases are TGTGCCAGCAGCGTAGGCGGTTGGGGCAGCTCCTACGAGCAGTACTTC. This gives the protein CASSVGGWGSSYEQYF.

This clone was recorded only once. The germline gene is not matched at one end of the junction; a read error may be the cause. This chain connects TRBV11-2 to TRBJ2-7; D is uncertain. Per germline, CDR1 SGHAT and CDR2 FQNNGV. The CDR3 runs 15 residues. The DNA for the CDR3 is TGTGCCAGCAGCTTAGATTTGCGGCAGACTTACGGGCAGTACTTC. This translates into CASSLDLRQTYGQYF. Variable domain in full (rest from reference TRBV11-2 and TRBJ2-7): EAGVAQSPRYKIIEKRQSVAFWCNPISGHATLYWYQQILGQGPKLLIQFQNNGVVDDSQLPKDRFSAERLKGVDSTLKIQPAKLEDSAVYLCASSLDLRQTYGQYFGPGTRLTVT.

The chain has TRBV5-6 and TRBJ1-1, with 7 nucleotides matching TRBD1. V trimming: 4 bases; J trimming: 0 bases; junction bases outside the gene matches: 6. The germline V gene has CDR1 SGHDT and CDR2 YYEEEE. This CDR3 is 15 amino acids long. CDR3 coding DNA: TGTGCCAGCAGCCAGGGGGTCACCATGAACACTGAAGCTTTCTTT. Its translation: CASSQGVTMNTEAFF.

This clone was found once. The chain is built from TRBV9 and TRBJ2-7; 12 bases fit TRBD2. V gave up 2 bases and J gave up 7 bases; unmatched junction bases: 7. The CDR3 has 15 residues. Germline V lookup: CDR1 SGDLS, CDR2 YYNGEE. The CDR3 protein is CASSVFSGTSGEQYF. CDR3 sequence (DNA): TGTGCCAGCAGCGTGTTTTCCGGGACTAGCGGGGAGCAGTACTTC.

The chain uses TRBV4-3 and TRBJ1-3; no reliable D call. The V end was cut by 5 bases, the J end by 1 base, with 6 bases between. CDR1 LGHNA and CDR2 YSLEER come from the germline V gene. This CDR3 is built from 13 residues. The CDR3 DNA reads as TGCGCCAGCAGCGGCAGTTCTGGAAACACCATATATTTT. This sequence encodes CASSGSSGNTIYF.

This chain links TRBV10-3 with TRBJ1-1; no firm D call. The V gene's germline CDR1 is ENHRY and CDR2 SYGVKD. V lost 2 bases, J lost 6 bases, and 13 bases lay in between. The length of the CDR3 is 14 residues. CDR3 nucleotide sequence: TGTGCCATCAGTGAGGGGAGGGCTGTCCCTGAAGCTTTCTTT. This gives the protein CAISEGRAVPEAFF.

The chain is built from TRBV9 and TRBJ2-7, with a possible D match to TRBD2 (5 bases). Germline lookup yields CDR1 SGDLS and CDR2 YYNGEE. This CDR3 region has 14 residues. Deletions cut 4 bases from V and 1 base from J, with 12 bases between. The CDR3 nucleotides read TGTGCCAGCAGCCCCCCCAGCGGTTCCTACGAGCAGTACTTC. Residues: CASSPPSGSYEQYF.

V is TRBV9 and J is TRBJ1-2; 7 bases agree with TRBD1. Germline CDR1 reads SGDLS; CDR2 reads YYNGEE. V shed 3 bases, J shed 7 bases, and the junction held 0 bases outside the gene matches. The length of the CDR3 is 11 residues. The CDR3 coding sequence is TGTGCCAGCAGCGACAGGGGTGGCTACACCTTC. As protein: CASSDRGGYTF.

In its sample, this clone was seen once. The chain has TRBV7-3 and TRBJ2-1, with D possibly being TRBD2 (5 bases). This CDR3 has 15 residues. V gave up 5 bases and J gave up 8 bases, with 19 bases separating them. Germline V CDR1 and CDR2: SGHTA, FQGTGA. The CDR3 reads CASSPWAGDWDEQFF. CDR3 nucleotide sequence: TGTGCCAGCAGCCCTTGGGCGGGCGACTGGGATGAGCAGTTCTTC.

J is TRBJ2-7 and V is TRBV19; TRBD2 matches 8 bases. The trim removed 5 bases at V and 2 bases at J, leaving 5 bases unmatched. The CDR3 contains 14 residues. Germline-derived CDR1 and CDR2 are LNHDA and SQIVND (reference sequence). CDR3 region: CASSSGGGPYEQYF. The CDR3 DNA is TGTGCCAGTAGTTCGGGAGGGGGGCCCTACGAGCAGTACTTC.

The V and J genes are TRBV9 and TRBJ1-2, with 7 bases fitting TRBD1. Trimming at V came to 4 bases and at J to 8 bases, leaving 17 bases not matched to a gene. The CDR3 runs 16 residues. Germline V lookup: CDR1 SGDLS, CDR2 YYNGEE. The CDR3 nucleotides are TGTGCCAGCAGCTCAGGTACAGGGGATCTCTCCGGAGGCTACACCTTC. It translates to CASSSGTGDLSGGYTF.

The CDR3 DNA reads TGTGCCACCAGCAGACGGGGACTAGCGGCGAATGAGCAGTTCTTC. Protein: CATSRRGLAANEQFF. The V gene is TRBV15, the J gene TRBJ2-1, with 11 positions matching TRBD2. This CDR3 region has 15 residues. The J segment lost 7 bases and the V segment lost 2 bases, leaving 4 bases of the junction unmatched. The germline CDR1 and CDR2 sequences are LNHNV and YYDKDF (reference sequence).

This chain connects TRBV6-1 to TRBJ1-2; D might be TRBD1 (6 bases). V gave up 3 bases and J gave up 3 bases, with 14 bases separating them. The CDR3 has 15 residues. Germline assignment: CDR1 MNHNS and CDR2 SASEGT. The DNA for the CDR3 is TGTGCCAGCAGTGAGGGGACAACAGGACACTATGGCTACACCTTC. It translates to CASSEGTTGHYGYTF.

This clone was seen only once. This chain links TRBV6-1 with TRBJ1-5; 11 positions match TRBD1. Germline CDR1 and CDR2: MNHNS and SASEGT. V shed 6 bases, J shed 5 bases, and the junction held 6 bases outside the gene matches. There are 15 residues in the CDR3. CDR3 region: CASSLDRGHDQPQHF. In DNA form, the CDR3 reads TGTGCCAGCAGCCTGGACAGGGGGCATGATCAGCCCCAGCATTTT.

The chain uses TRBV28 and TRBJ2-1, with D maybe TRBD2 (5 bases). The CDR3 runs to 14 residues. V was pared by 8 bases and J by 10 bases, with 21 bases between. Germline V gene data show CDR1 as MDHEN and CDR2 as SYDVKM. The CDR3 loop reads CASHLSERLGEQFF. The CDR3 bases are TGTGCCAGCCACCTTAGCGAGAGATTGGGGGAGCAGTTCTTC.

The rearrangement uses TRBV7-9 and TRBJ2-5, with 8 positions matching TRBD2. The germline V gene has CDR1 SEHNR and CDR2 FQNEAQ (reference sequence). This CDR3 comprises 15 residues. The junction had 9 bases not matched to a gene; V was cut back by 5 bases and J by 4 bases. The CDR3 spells CASSRSGRSGETQYF. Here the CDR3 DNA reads TGTGCCAGCAGCCGCAGCGGGAGAAGTGGAGAGACCCAGTACTTC.

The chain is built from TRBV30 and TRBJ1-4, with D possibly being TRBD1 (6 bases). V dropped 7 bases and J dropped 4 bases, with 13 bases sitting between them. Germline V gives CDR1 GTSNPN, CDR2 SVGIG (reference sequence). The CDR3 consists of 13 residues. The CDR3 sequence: CAFLTGINEKLFF. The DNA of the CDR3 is TGTGCCTTTTTGACAGGAATTAATGAAAAACTGTTTTTT.

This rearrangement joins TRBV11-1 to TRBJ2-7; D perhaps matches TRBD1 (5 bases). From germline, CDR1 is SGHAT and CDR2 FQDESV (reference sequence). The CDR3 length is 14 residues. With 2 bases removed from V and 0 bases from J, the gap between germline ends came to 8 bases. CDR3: CASSLITGSYEQYF. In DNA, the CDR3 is TGTGCCAGCAGCTTAATAACAGGCTCCTACGAGCAGTACTTC.

CDR3 loop: CASSFALSGYGYTF. Written as DNA, the CDR3 is TGTGCCAGCAGTTTCGCCCTCTCGGGGTATGGCTACACCTTC. This chain uses TRBV27 with TRBJ1-2; D unclear. Trimming took off 3 bases at V and 5 bases at J, with 13 bases between the two ends. The CDR3 sequence is 14 residues long. The germline V gene encodes CDR1 MNHEY and CDR2 SMNVEV (reference sequence).

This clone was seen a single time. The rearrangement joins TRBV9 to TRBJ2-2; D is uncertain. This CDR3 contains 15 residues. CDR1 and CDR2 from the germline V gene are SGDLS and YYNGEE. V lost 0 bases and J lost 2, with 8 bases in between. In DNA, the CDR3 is TGTGCCAGCAGCGTAGCTGTGGCCAACACCGGGGAGCTGTTTTTT. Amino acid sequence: CASSVAVANTGELFF.

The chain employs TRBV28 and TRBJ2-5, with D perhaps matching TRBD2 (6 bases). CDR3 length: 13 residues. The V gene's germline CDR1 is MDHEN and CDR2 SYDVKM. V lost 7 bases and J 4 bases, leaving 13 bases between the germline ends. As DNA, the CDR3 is TGTGCCAGCACCCCCGGGACTGTAGAGACCCAGTACTTC. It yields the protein CASTPGTVETQYF. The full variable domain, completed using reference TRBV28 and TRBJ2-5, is DVKVTQSSRYLVKRTGEKVFLECVQDMDHENMFWYRQDPGLGLRLIYFSYDVKMKEKGDIPEGYSVSREKKERFSLILESASTNQTSMYLCASTPGTVETQYFGPGTRLLVL.

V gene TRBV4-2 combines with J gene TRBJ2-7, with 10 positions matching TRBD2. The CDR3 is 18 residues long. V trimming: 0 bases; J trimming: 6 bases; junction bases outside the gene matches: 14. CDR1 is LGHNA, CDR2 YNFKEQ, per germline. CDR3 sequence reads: CASSQDQRRGLAGAEQYF. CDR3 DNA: TGTGCCAGCAGCCAAGATCAGAGGAGAGGGCTAGCGGGAGCCGAGCAGTACTTC.